This TCR beta chain originates from a study of blood T cell repertoires in COVID-19. Study-level background: The origin of the acute and convalescent COVID-19 samples was the United States, Italy and Spain. The analysed material was cDNA or gDNA that came from T cells, B-cell-depleted T cells, or PBMCs.

Germline CDR1 is SEHNR and CDR2 is FQNEAQ (reference sequence). Trimming cost V 1 base and J 3 bases, with 7 bases left between them. The CDR3 consists of 14 residues. Authors' data handling: Estimated nucleated cell counts came from reference gene primer amplification. Sequencing was performed with immunoSEQ multiplex PCR; in TCRdb, only in-frame clones are kept and a portion is missing. V, J and clone size were drawn from that table, and D and trimming were deduced from the DNA. Here the sample spans nearly 50,000 clones, around 87% being singletons. Sequenced input: peripheral blood. This receptor was identified in a woman older than 75 with COVID-19, enrolled during active disease. The J gene is TRBJ2-1, the V gene TRBV7-9; possibly TRBD1 for D (5 bases). This chain's CDR3 is CASSLVTDYNEQFF. The CDR3 nucleotides are TGTGCCAGCAGCTTAGTGACAGACTACAATGAGCAGTTCTTC.